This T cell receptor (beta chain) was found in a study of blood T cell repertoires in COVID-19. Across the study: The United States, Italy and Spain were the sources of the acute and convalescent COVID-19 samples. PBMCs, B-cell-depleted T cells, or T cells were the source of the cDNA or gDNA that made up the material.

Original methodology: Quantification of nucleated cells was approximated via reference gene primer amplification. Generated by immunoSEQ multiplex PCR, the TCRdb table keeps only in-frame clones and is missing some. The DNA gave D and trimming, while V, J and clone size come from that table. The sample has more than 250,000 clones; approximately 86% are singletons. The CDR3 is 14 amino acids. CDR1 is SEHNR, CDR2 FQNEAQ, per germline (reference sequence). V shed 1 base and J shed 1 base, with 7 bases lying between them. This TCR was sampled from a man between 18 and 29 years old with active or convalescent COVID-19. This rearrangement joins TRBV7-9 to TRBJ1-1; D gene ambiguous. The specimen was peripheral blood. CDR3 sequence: CASSLDGENTEAFF. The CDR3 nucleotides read TGTGCCAGCAGCTTAGACGGGGAGAACACTGAAGCTTTCTTT.